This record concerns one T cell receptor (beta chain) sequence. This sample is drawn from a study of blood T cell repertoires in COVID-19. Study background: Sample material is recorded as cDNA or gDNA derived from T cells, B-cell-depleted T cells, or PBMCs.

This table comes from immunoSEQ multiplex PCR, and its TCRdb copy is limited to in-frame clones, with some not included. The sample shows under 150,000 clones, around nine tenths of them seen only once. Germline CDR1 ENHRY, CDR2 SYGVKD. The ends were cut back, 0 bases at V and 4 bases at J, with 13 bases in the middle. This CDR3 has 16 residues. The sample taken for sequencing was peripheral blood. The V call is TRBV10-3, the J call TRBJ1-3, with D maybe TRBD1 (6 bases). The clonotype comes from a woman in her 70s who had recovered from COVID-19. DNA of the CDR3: TGTGCCATCAGTGAGTCGGGGCAGGGGCAAGGAAACACCATATATTTT. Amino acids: CAISESGQGQGNTIYF.